The 24 T cell receptor beta chains listed next were all sequenced from one sample in a study of T cells in women clearing cervical HPV infection. Profiling relied on immunoSEQ multiplex PCR, and the TCRdb table lists in-frame clones only, not all of them. Across approximately 38,000 clones, the top ten clones capture 7% to 7.5% of the sample. Sequencing input: blood buffy coat. These receptors originate from a woman between 18 and 69 years old with a cervical HPV16 infection that either progressed to CIN3+ or cleared (not recorded which).

With regard to this clone: The read ends 3 residues shy of where the CDR3 ends; the end is completed using the germline J gene. The rearrangement joins TRBV10-3 to TRBJ1-6; possibly TRBD1 for D (5 bases). This CDR3 region has 14 residues. Germline CDR1 reads ENHRY; CDR2 reads SYGVKD. The V and J ends lost 4 bases and 8 bases respectively, with 12 bases between them. Here the CDR3 reads CAISAQGTDSPLHF. The DNA read from the CDR3 is TGTGCCATCAGTGCCCAGGGTACGGATTCACCC.

Turning to this clone: The read halts 3 residues ahead of the CDR3 end, with the missing end drawn from the germline J gene. The chain is built from TRBV7-3 and TRBJ2-5, with 11 bases matching TRBD2. Germline assignment: CDR1 SGHTA and CDR2 FQGTGA. The CDR3 has 18 amino acids. V was pared by 2 bases and J by 5 bases, with 13 bases of the junction left unmatched. Here the CDR3 reads CASSLLPGTSGRLETQYF. The sequenced part of the CDR3 DNA is TGTGCCAGCAGCTTACTCCCCGGGACTAGCGGACGTTTGGAGACC. The whole variable domain, filled in from reference TRBV7-3 and TRBJ2-5, reads GAGVSQTPSNKVTEKGKYVELRCDPISGHTALYWYRQSLGQGPEFLIYFQGTGAADDSGLPNDRFFAVRPEGSVSTLKIQRTERGDSAVYLCASSLLPGTSGRLETQYFGPGTRLLVL.

As concerns this clone: Read data end 3 residues before the CDR3 end; the end is taken from the germline J gene. This sequence joins TRBV9 and TRBJ2-3, with TRBD2 matching over 10 bases. V trimming: 3 bases; J trimming: 5 bases; junction bases outside the gene matches: 15. Germline V gene data show CDR1 as SGDLS and CDR2 as YYNGEE. This CDR3 has 18 amino acids. The covered CDR3 bases are TGTGCCAGCAGCGGACCCCTAAAGCGGGGGGGCCTTCGAGATACG. It translates to CASSGPLKRGGLRDT. The whole CDR3 protein reads CASSGPLKRGGLRDTQYF.

A remark on this clone: The CDR3 goes on 3 residues after the read ends, and that part is filled in from the germline J gene. The rearrangement joins TRBV20-1 to TRBJ1-1; 7 bases fit TRBD1. Germline CDR1 is DFQATT and CDR2 is SNEGSKA (reference sequence). Unmatched junction bases numbered 6, after V lost 3 bases and J lost 5 bases. This CDR3 has 13 residues. Partial CDR3 DNA: TGCAGTGCTAGGGACAGGCCGGGGACTGAA. Encoded protein: CSARDRPGTE. The full CDR3 reads CSARDRPGTEAFF.

Concerning this clone: Read data end 3 residues before the CDR3 end; the end is taken from the germline J gene. The genes are TRBV18 and TRBJ2-4; a possible D gene is TRBD1 (6 bases). The CDR3 is 16 residues long. Per germline, CDR1 KGHSH and CDR2 LQKENI. V was trimmed by 3 bases and J by 1 base, leaving 13 bases between them. The part of the CDR3 DNA that was read is TGTGCCAGCTCACCTCGGGACAATGGGGCCAAAAACATT. This gives the protein CASSPRDNGAKNI. The whole CDR3 protein reads CASSPRDNGAKNIQYF.

Concerning this clone itself: The read terminates 3 residues before the CDR3 end, so the remaining end is supplied by the germline J gene. The V and J genes are TRBV7-3 and TRBJ2-3; TRBD1 matches 10 bases. CDR1 is SGHTA and CDR2 is FQGTGA in the germline V gene. This CDR3 is built from 15 residues. The CDR3 DNA, read in part, is TGTGCCAGCAGCTTGGGACAGGGGTATCGGGAGACG. Its protein product is CASSLGQGYRET. The whole CDR3 sequence is CASSLGQGYRETQYF. The entire variable domain, with the rest obtained from reference TRBV7-3 and TRBJ2-3, is as follows: GAGVSQTPSNKVTEKGKYVELRCDPISGHTALYWYRQSLGQGPEFLIYFQGTGAADDSGLPNDRFFAVRPEGSVSTLKIQRTERGDSAVYLCASSLGQGYRETQYFGPGTRLTVL.

On this clone: The read finishes 3 residues shy of the CDR3 end, and the germline J gene is used to complete it. This chain links TRBV19 with TRBJ1-5; 10 nucleotides match TRBD1. The CDR3 extends over 15 amino acids. The trim removed 8 bases at V and 4 bases at J, leaving 8 bases unmatched. The germline V gene has CDR1 LNHDA and CDR2 SQIVND (reference sequence). The part of the CDR3 DNA that was read is TGTGCCAGTGGAACGTCGGGACAGGGGAATCAGCCC. Its translation is CASGTSGQGNQP. In full, the CDR3 is CASGTSGQGNQPQHF.

A remark on this clone: The read finishes 3 residues shy of the CDR3 end, and the germline J gene is used to complete it. This chain links TRBV30 with TRBJ1-1; 10 bases are shared with TRBD1. Looked up from germline, CDR1 is GTSNPN and CDR2 is SVGIG (reference sequence). The CDR3 is made up of 14 amino acids. Unmatched junction bases numbered 5, after V lost 3 bases and J lost 4 bases. CDR3 DNA (partial): TGTGCCTGGAGACCGGGACAGGGGAGCACTGAA. Residues: CAWRPGQGSTE. The full CDR3 protein reads CAWRPGQGSTEAFF.

Comment on this clone: The read ends 3 residues shy of where the CDR3 ends; the end is completed using the germline J gene. The chain combines TRBV12-5 with TRBJ2-7; D might be TRBD1 (5 bases). The germline V gene encodes CDR1 LGHNT and CDR2 FRNRAP. CDR3 length equals 15 residues. With 0 bases removed from V and 2 bases from J, the gap between germline ends came to 11 bases. The sequenced CDR3 bases are TGTGCTAGTGGTTTGGTGCGTGGGGCTACCTACGAG. This translates into CASGLVRGATYE. The CDR3 in its entirety is CASGLVRGATYEQYF.

Concerning this clone: The read finishes 3 residues shy of the CDR3 end, and the germline J gene is used to complete it. The chain couples TRBV7-8 to TRBJ2-1; 7 nucleotides match TRBD1. The CDR3 extends over 15 amino acids. Germline loops: CDR1 SGHVS, CDR2 FQNEAQ. Germline trimming cut 1 base from V and 9 bases from J; bases unmatched to any gene: 9. The CDR3 spells CASSLDLGQKGEQFF. CDR3 DNA (partial): TGTGCCAGCAGCTTAGATTTGGGACAGAAGGGTGAG. Using reference TRBV7-8 and TRBJ2-1 for the parts outside the CDR3, the full variable domain is GAGVSQSPRYKVAKRGQDVALRCDPISGHVSLFWYQQALGQGPEFLTYFQNEAQLDKSGLPSDRFFAERPEGSVSTLKIQRTQQEDSAVYLCASSLDLGQKGEQFFGPGTRLTVL.

With respect to this clone: The read terminates 3 residues before the CDR3 end, so the remaining end is supplied by the germline J gene. The chain uses TRBV19 and TRBJ1-2; D not certain. Per the germline V gene, CDR1 is LNHDA and CDR2 is SQIVND (reference sequence). The CDR3 sequence is 16 residues long. V was cut by 3 bases and J by 7 bases, with 21 bases left in between. Partial CDR3 DNA: TGTGCCAGTAGTATTTTTGGGTACGGGGTTGAAAGTGGC. Translated: CASSIFGYGVESG. The entire CDR3 is CASSIFGYGVESGYTF. The full variable domain, completed using reference TRBV19 and TRBJ1-2, is DGGITQSPKYLFRKEGQNVTLSCEQNLNHDAMYWYRQDPGQGLRLIYYSQIVNDFQKGDIAEGYSVSREKKESFPLTVTSAQKNPTAFYLCASSIFGYGVESGYTFGSGTRLTVV.

As to this clone: Read data end 3 residues before the CDR3 end; the end is taken from the germline J gene. The chain is built from TRBV29-1 and TRBJ1-5; D is uncertain. Germline V gives CDR1 SQVTM, CDR2 ANQGSEA. This CDR3 has 13 residues. V dropped 6 bases and J dropped 4 bases, with 13 bases sitting between them. The CDR3 DNA, read in part, is TGCAGCGTCCAGGACTTCACGAATCAGCCC. Its protein product is CSVQDFTNQP. Given in full, the CDR3 is CSVQDFTNQPQHF.

Turning to this clone: Read coverage stops 3 residues before the CDR3 terminus; the germline J gene supplies the remainder. The rearrangement uses TRBV19 and TRBJ2-4; perhaps TRBD1 as D (6 bases). The germline V gene encodes CDR1 LNHDA and CDR2 SQIVND (reference sequence). The germline V and J ends were trimmed by 5 bases and 6 bases, with 8 bases remaining between them. The CDR3 extends over 12 amino acids. This chain's CDR3 is CASSPRGNIQYF. The sequenced part of the CDR3 DNA is TGTGCCAGTAGTCCCAGGGGAAACATT.

To note about this clone: A read error may produce the germline difference seen at one junction end. The read halts 3 residues ahead of the CDR3 end, with the missing end drawn from the germline J gene. The rearrangement uses TRBV7-2 and TRBJ2-7, with TRBD2 matching 11 bases. Germline loops: CDR1 SGHTA, CDR2 FQGNSA. This CDR3 has 15 residues. Incomplete CDR3 DNA: TGTGCCAGCAGCTATTTAGCGGGGGGGTCCTCCGAG. This encodes CASSYLAGGSSE. The full CDR3 sequence reads CASSYLAGGSSEQYF.

As for this clone: The CDR3 goes on 3 residues after the read ends, and that part is filled in from the germline J gene. The chain couples TRBV5-6 to TRBJ1-5, with D hard to call. V was cut by 3 bases and J by 0 bases, with 7 bases left in between. From germline, CDR1 is SGHDT and CDR2 YYEEEE. The CDR3 contains 14 residues. The chain's CDR3 is CASSSGVSNQPQHF. The covered CDR3 bases are TGTGCCAGCAGCTCCGGGGTTAGCAATCAGCCC. Variable domain in full (rest from reference TRBV5-6 and TRBJ1-5): DAGVTQSPTHLIKTRGQQVTLRCSPKSGHDTVSWYQQALGQGPQFIFQYYEEEERQRGNFPDRFSGHQFPNYSSELNVNALLLGDSALYLCASSSGVSNQPQHFGDGTRLSIL.

To note about this clone: The CDR3 end is not reached by the read, which stops 3 residues before it; the germline J gene fills it in. The chain is built from TRBV5-6 and TRBJ2-1, with D uncertain. The germline V gene has CDR1 SGHDT and CDR2 YYEEEE. Trimming cost V 6 bases and J 9 bases, with 10 bases left between them. This CDR3 is 11 amino acids long. The CDR3 loop is CASTRQGEQFF. CDR3 DNA (partial): TGTGCCAGCACCCGACAAGGTGAG.

With respect to this clone: The CDR3 extends 3 residues past the end of the read, so its final part is completed from the germline J gene. This chain links TRBV18 with TRBJ2-4, with D perhaps TRBD1 (6 bases). The CDR3 is 14 amino acids. Germline CDR1 and CDR2: KGHSH and LQKENI. The chain's CDR3 is CASSPTGQHYGQYF. CDR3 bases read: TGTGCCAGCTCTCCCACTGGACAGCACTATGGT.

The CDR3: CASSDNSYGYTF. The DNA read from the CDR3 is TGTGCCAGCAGTGATAACAGCTATGGC. V is TRBV6-1 and J is TRBJ1-2; D gene ambiguous. The read terminates 3 residues ahead of where the CDR3 ends, so the germline J gene completes it. The germline V gene encodes CDR1 MNHNS and CDR2 SASEGT. The CDR3 is made up of 12 amino acids. V was trimmed by 3 bases and J by 4 bases, leaving 6 bases between them.

On this clone itself: The read falls 3 residues short of the CDR3 end, and the missing part is taken from the germline J gene. The rearrangement uses TRBV20-1 and TRBJ2-3; 9 bases fit TRBD1. CDR1 and CDR2 (germline): DFQATT, SNEGSKA (reference sequence). V dropped 4 bases and J dropped 1; count of bases not matched to a gene: 6. This CDR3 is built from 15 residues. The CDR3 is CSAIPRDRGTDTQYF. Partial CDR3 DNA: TGCAGTGCTATCCCGAGGGACAGGGGCACAGATACG.

Details on this clone: The read ends 3 residues early relative to the CDR3; the germline J gene fills the gap. V gene TRBV6-2 or TRBV6-3 combines with J gene TRBJ2-1; TRBD2 aligns across 11 bases. Losses at the gene ends were 4 bases for V and 7 bases for J; bases not matched to a gene: 3. Germline V gene data show CDR1 as MNHEY and CDR2 as SVGEGT. This CDR3 has 14 amino acids. The sequenced CDR3 bases are TGTGCCAGCAGTTCGCGACTAGCGGGGAATGAG. Translation: CASSSRLAGNE. The CDR3 in full is CASSSRLAGNEQFF.

As for this clone: The CDR3 end falls 3 residues outside the read, so it is completed with the germline J gene. This chain uses TRBV6-2 or TRBV6-3 with TRBJ1-4, with D possibly matching TRBD1 (5 bases). Germline-derived CDR1 and CDR2 are MNHEY and SVGEGT. The CDR3 is made up of 12 amino acids. V was trimmed by 10 bases and J by 5 bases, leaving 11 bases between them. The CDR3 DNA, read in part, is TGTGCCACCGAGGGGAGGAATGAAAAA. It codes for CATEGRNEK. In full, the CDR3 is CATEGRNEKLFF.

With respect to this clone: The CDR3 goes on 3 residues after the read ends, and that part is filled in from the germline J gene. The V and J genes are TRBV6-2 or TRBV6-3 and TRBJ2-4; TRBD1 matches 9 bases. The CDR3 runs to 14 residues. CDR1 is MNHEY, CDR2 SVGEGT, per germline. Incomplete CDR3 DNA: TGTGCCAGCAGTTCGACCGGGACAGGGTACGGT. Translation gives CASSSTGTGYG. The full-length CDR3 reads as CASSSTGTGYGQYF.

Worth noting for this clone: The CDR3 is cut off 3 residues early in the read; its end comes from the germline J gene. This chain connects TRBV18 to TRBJ1-2; 9 bases fit TRBD1. CDR1 is KGHSH, CDR2 LQKENI, per germline. This CDR3 is built from 16 residues. CDR3 residues: CASSKISGQGTDTYTF. CDR3 DNA, as far as it was read: TGTGCCAGCTCAAAAATATCGGGACAGGGAACAGATACC.

Note on this clone: The observed sequence ends 3 residues before the CDR3 terminus, with the missing tail filled in from the germline J gene. J is TRBJ2-1 and V is TRBV5-1, with D possibly being TRBD1 (6 bases). The CDR3 spans 16 residues. CDR1 is SGHRS, CDR2 YFSETQ, per germline. V was cut by 7 bases and J by 0 bases, with 17 bases left in between. The covered CDR3 bases are TGCGCCAGCGCCGGGACAACCGAGAGCTCCTACAATGAG. Protein sequence: CASAGTTESSYNE. The complete CDR3 reads CASAGTTESSYNEQFF.